This is a list of T cell receptor beta chains from one sample in a study of cytomegalovirus exposure and HLA in healthy donors. Only in-frame clones appear in the TCRdb table, and some are missing; sequencing was by immunoSEQ multiplex PCR. The table lists roughly 130,000 clones, approximately 82% of them singletons. Sequenced: PBMCs. The origin of the receptors is a boy between 2 and 10 years old in good health and CMV-seronegative. The CDR3 runs from the conserved cysteine through the conserved F or W. A D gene is named only where the DNA matches it firmly. The size field is filled for only some rows; it gives once, few, many or a size class.

d_call	v_call	j_call	cdr3_length	clone_size	cdr3_nt	cdr3_aa
.	TRBV7-7	TRBJ2-3	13	.	TGTGCTAGCAGCCCCTCTCCCACAGATACGCAGTATTTT	CASSPSPTDTQYF
.	TRBV10-2	TRBJ1-2	13	once	TGCGCCAGCAGTGAGGACAGTTCATATGGCTACACCTTC	CASSEDSSYGYTF
.	TRBV15	TRBJ2-7	15	.	TGTGCCACCAGCAGGCGAGGGGGGGCTTCTGACGAGCAGTACTTC	CATSRRGGASDEQYF
.	TRBV27	TRBJ2-5	11	.	TGTGCCAGCAGTTTAGGCGAGACCCAGTACTTC	CASSLGETQYF
TRBD2	TRBV14	TRBJ2-2	16	.	TGTGCCAGCAGCCATGGACTAGCGATGTTCCCCGGGGAGCTGTTTTTT	CASSHGLAMFPGELFF
.	TRBV5-4	TRBJ2-5	17	.	TGTGCCAGCAGCGTGGATTCAGGGGCCGCTTACCAAGAGACCCAGTACTTC	CASSVDSGAAYQETQYF
TRBD1	TRBV2	TRBJ1-5	14	.	TGTGCCAGCAGTTGGACAGGTAGCAATCAGCCCCAGCATTTT	CASSWTGSNQPQHF
TRBD2	TRBV7-3	TRBJ2-1	17	.	TGTGCCAGCAGCTTAATTGGACTAGCGGATAACTACAATGAGCAGTTCTTC	CASSLIGLADNYNEQFF
TRBD2	TRBV29-1	TRBJ2-3	18	.	TGCAGCGTTGAAGACCTCTCCGGGACTAGCCGTTACACAGATACGCAGTATTTT	CSVEDLSGTSRYTDTQYF
TRBD1	TRBV5-1	TRBJ2-2	16	.	TGCGCCAGCAGCCTATGGACAGGGGCAAACACCGGGGAGCTGTTTTTT	CASSLWTGANTGELFF
TRBD1	TRBV9	TRBJ2-3	15	.	TGTGCCAGCAGCCCCAGGACAGGGGTCACAGATACGCAGTATTTT	CASSPRTGVTDTQYF
.	TRBV6-5	TRBJ1-3	16	few	TGTGCCAGCAGTTACTCGAGGTCTACACTTGGAAACACCATATATTTT	CASSYSRSTLGNTIYF
.	TRBV19	TRBJ2-3	13	.	TGTGCCAGTAGTATAGTCTTGAGGGATACGCAGTATTTT	CASSIVLRDTQYF
TRBD1	TRBV7-9	TRBJ2-7	16	few	TGTTCCAGCAGCTTTCCCCCTCGGACAGGGGCTTACGAGCAGTACTTC	CSSSFPPRTGAYEQYF